This TCR gamma chain was obtained from a study of γδ T cells in repeated Plasmodium falciparum infection. TCRdb reprocessed the multiplex PCR reads using CATT. This sample has about 14,000 gamma-chain clones; around 1.6% occur once, and the top ten carry around 30%. Flow sorting of PBMC yielded separate Vgamma9/Vdelta2+ and Vdelta2-negative gammadelta T cell populations for bulk repertoire analysis. The CDR3 covers 14 residues. V gave up 3 bases and J gave up 5 bases; unmatched junction bases: 10. CDR1 is GITISATS, CDR2 ISYDGTV, per germline (reference sequence). This clone was seen repeatedly, ten times or more. One base separates it from a far larger clone, so it is likely a read error. Other DNA sequences in the same sample also yield this CDR3.

This chain connects TRGV9 to TRGJ1 or TRGJ2. The sequence derives from a pool of human donors (malaria-infected and uninfected, not separated). The source material was gamma-delta T cells from blood. CDR3 nucleotide sequence: TGTGCCTTGTGGGAGTATTCGGAGGATTATAAGAAACTCTTT. Translated, it gives CALWEYSEDYKKLF.